The following is a TCR beta chain sequence with its context. Its recognized antigen is unknown. No base quality information exists; no much larger clone differs at one position. V is cut by 2 bases and J by 1 base, and the space between the germline ends is 14 bases. From the cysteine through the phenylalanine, the CDR3 covers 16 amino acids. This entry keeps only the CDR3 DNA: 48 bases, framed from base 1. The germline V gene (reference sequence) sets CDR1 to MNHEY and CDR2 to SMNVEV. The data derive from a study of control samples from healthy donors and cancer patients (dated by TCRdb to between 2020 and 2021). Library preparation used the immunoSEQ multiplex PCR assay. In its TCRdb copy, this immuneACCESS table keeps in-frame sequences only and misses some clones. Where compared with another copy, unresolved V genes explain less than half of these, and the others have no known cause. Within this sample are some 51,000 clones, with approximately 94% of them counted one time only. The ten largest account for approximately 1% of the sample.

The chain joins TRBV27 to TRBJ1-2; too little of a D gene remains to name it. The specimen was blood. The sequence derives from a woman aged 18 to 35 in good health. The DNA reads as follows: TGTGCCAGCAGTTTACGTTTAGGGAAATTTAACTATGGCTACACCTTC. Its protein product is CASSLRLGKFNYGYTF.